This T cell receptor (beta chain) was recorded in a study of a mutant IDH1 vaccine in newly diagnosed glioma. Looking at the study overall: Of the patients given treatment, about 62% were male and around 40% were female, and a mean age of around 38 years was recorded. Before enrollment, the patients had been treated with radiotherapy alone, temozolomide alone, or both together. Most of them had received both. The study's findings and limits: The occurrence of vaccine-induced immune responses was seen in over 85% of patients.

Documented time point: week 11, during vaccination. Vaccine doses each comprised 300 ug of mutant IDH1 20-mer peptide, with topical imiquimod. This clone appeared once. Its antigen is not known. This CDR3 has 13 residues. The germline V gene has CDR1 SNHLY and CDR2 FYNNEI. Trimming pared 7 bases from V and 5 bases from J, leaving 14 bases between. TCRdb's table, derived via immunoSEQ multiplex PCR, lists solely in-frame clones and lacks some. This table holds tens of thousands of clones, about 80% found once. The sequences come from PBMCs, collected from a glioma patient whose treatment included an IDH1 peptide vaccine. This clonotype originated in a man between 40 and 49 years old with glioma. V gene TRBV2 combines with J gene TRBJ2-5; no firm D call. The CDR3 reads CASNESPVETQYF. In nucleotides, the CDR3 is TGTGCCAGCAACGAGTCCCCCGTGGAGACCCAGTACTTC.